Each of the 18 T cell receptor beta chains below was sequenced from the same sample in a study of T cells in narcolepsy. Measured with immunoSEQ multiplex PCR; TCRdb has only the in-frame clones, and not every one. The sample consists of about 35,000 clones, over 65% of them appearing once. The source material was memory (CD45RA-) CD4+ T cells from blood. The receptors derive from a human donor in good health.

The J gene is TRBJ1-2, the V gene TRBV18; maybe TRBD1 (5 bases). Trimming left V 0 bases short and J 4 bases short, with 9 bases between. The CDR3 covers 14 residues. Looked up from germline, CDR1 is KGHSH and CDR2 is LQKENI. The CDR3 DNA sequence: TGTGCCAGCTCACCACCGGGGACCACCTATGGCTACACCTTC. Protein product: CASSPPGTTYGYTF.

This clone was counted a single time. The J gene is TRBJ2-3, the V gene TRBV7-9; 11 bases fit TRBD1. This CDR3 has 17 amino acids. V gave up 4 bases and J gave up 6 bases; unmatched junction bases: 12. Germline-derived CDR1 and CDR2 are SEHNR and FQNEAQ (reference sequence). CDR3 residues: CASSSLLGTGGFDTQYF. DNA for the CDR3: TGTGCCAGCAGCTCCCTACTCGGGACAGGGGGATTCGATACGCAGTATTTT.

The chain has TRBV5-1 and TRBJ2-2; D unclear. The CDR3 consists of 14 residues. Germline-derived CDR1 and CDR2 are SGHRS and YFSETQ. The V end lost 5 bases, the J end lost 2 bases, and 10 bases lay between the germline ends. CDR3 region: CASRVGSNTGELFF. As DNA, the CDR3 is TGCGCCAGCAGAGTAGGCAGCAACACCGGGGAGCTGTTTTTT.

The chain carries TRBV25-1 and TRBJ2-3; 7 bases fit TRBD2. CDR1 is MGHDK and CDR2 is SYGVNS in the germline V gene. The CDR3 extends over 15 amino acids. The ends lost 4 bases at V and 4 bases at J; junction bases unmatched: 8. CDR3 DNA: TGTGCCAGCAGTGCCGGATTTGCGGGAGCAGATACGCAGTATTTT. This encodes CASSAGFAGADTQYF.

The rearrangement uses TRBV6-4 and TRBJ1-1; D possibly corresponds to TRBD1 (6 bases). This CDR3 has 15 residues. The germline V gene has CDR1 MRHNA and CDR2 SNTAGT. The germline V and J ends were trimmed by 2 bases and 4 bases, with 14 bases remaining between them. This CDR3 reads CASSDGGGPTTEAFF. As DNA, the CDR3 is TGTGCCAGCAGTGACGGGGGGGGGCCTACCACTGAAGCTTTCTTT.

The table lists this clone with a few counts. This chain links TRBV5-1 with TRBJ2-3; 8 nucleotides match TRBD2. Looked up from germline, CDR1 is SGHRS and CDR2 is YFSETQ. The CDR3 runs 14 residues. V lost 4 bases, J lost 1 base, and 2 bases stayed unmatched. CDR3 in amino acids: CASSNSGGTDTQYF. The CDR3 nucleotides are TGCGCCAGCAGCAATAGCGGGGGCACAGATACGCAGTATTTT.

The chain employs TRBV29-1 and TRBJ2-5; either TRBD1 or TRBD2 may supply D (5 bases each). The germline gives CDR1 SQVTM, CDR2 ANQGSEA. V lost 4 bases and J 9 bases, leaving 24 bases between the germline ends. The CDR3 sequence is 15 residues long. The CDR3 nucleotides are TGCAGCGTTGTAGGGGCGGGCAGCCCCCTCAGCCCCCAGTACTTC. Amino acids: CSVVGAGSPLSPQYF.

The chain has TRBV6-5 and TRBJ2-2; 7 bases are shared with TRBD1. This CDR3 contains 15 residues. Germline-derived CDR1 and CDR2 are MNHEY and SVGAGI. J was trimmed by 2 bases and V by 6 bases; bases with no gene match: 6. The CDR3 DNA reads as TGTGCCAGCAGGCCACGACAGGGTAACACCGGGGAGCTGTTTTTT. Residues: CASRPRQGNTGELFF.

This clone occurred a few times. The rearrangement uses TRBV18 and TRBJ2-5, with 11 bases identical to TRBD2. The CDR3 is made up of 17 amino acids. CDR1 is KGHSH, CDR2 LQKENI, per germline. V shed 2 bases, J shed 1 base, and the junction held 6 bases outside the gene matches. This CDR3 is CASSPVSGGALQETQYF. The CDR3 nucleotides are TGTGCCAGCTCACCAGTTAGCGGGGGGGCGCTCCAAGAGACCCAGTACTTC.

The chain joins TRBV9 to TRBJ2-5, with unresolved D. The V gene lost 2 bases and the J gene lost 1 base, with 9 bases spanning the gap. Germline CDR1 reads SGDLS; CDR2 reads YYNGEE. This CDR3 is built from 14 residues. The CDR3 DNA reads TGTGCCAGCAGCGTGGGCTCTACCCAAGAGACCCAGTACTTC. This codes for CASSVGSTQETQYF.

This chain joins TRBV6-1 and TRBJ2-2; weak D call: TRBD1 (5 bases). The germline V gene encodes CDR1 MNHNS and CDR2 SASEGT. The CDR3 spans 14 residues. Deletions cut 8 bases from V and 4 bases from J, with 14 bases between. The CDR3 reads CASGQGLTTGELFF. The DNA of the CDR3 is TGTGCCAGCGGGCAGGGCCTAACCACCGGGGAGCTGTTTTTT.

J is TRBJ2-5 and V is TRBV6-6; D gene ambiguous. V lost 6 bases to trimming and J lost 2 bases, with 10 bases between them. The CDR3 loop spans 13 amino acids. Germline CDR1 and CDR2: MNHNY and SVGAGI (reference sequence). CDR3 bases: TGTGCCAGCAGCCGGGCGGTGCAAGAGACCCAGTACTTC. It translates to CASSRAVQETQYF.

The chain recombines TRBV5-4 with TRBJ2-3; possible D gene TRBD2, 6 bases. Germline CDR1 reads SGHNT; CDR2 reads YYREEE (reference sequence). The CDR3 is made up of 15 amino acids. The ends were cut back, 1 base at V and 2 bases at J, with 11 bases in the middle. The CDR3 loop is CASSLYGLTTDTQYF. The CDR3 nucleotides are TGTGCCAGCAGCTTGTATGGACTAACCACAGATACGCAGTATTTT.

The chain couples TRBV14 to TRBJ2-5, with D tentatively TRBD2 (5 bases). Trimming took 6 bases from V and 5 from J, leaving 10 bases between them. Germline V gives CDR1 SGHDN, CDR2 FVKESK. CDR3 length: 12 amino acids. The CDR3 loop reads CASSRGFETQYF. CDR3 sequence (DNA): TGTGCCAGCAGTCGGGGTTTTGAGACCCAGTACTTC.

The J gene is TRBJ2-5, the V gene TRBV2, with 10 bases aligning to TRBD2. V lost 4 bases, J lost 5 bases, and 4 bases stayed unmatched. CDR1 SNHLY and CDR2 FYNNEI come from the germline V gene. This CDR3 has 14 residues. The chain's CDR3 is CASSAGTSVETQYF. The DNA for the CDR3 is TGTGCCAGCAGTGCGGGGACTAGCGTGGAGACCCAGTACTTC.

The chain recombines TRBV7-3 with TRBJ1-6, with D maybe TRBD1 (5 bases). The CDR3 totals 14 residues. Germline V gives CDR1 SGHTA, CDR2 FQGTGA. Trimming stripped 1 base from V and 9 bases from J, with 10 bases between. The CDR3 here is CASSLKGTRSPLHF. As DNA, the CDR3 is TGTGCCAGCAGCTTAAAAGGGACTCGTTCACCCCTCCACTTT.

The chain is built from TRBV2 and TRBJ2-1; 10 nucleotides align to TRBD2. The germline CDR1 and CDR2 sequences are SNHLY and FYNNEI. CDR3 length: 15 amino acids. Losses at the gene ends were 4 bases for V and 12 bases for J; bases not matched to a gene: 12. DNA of the CDR3: TGTGCCAGCAGTGCCTTGGGGCTAGCGGGAGATCGGCAGTTCTTC. Translated: CASSALGLAGDRQFF.

The V gene is TRBV6-5, the J gene TRBJ2-5; 7 positions agree with TRBD2. In germline, CDR1 is MNHEY, CDR2 SVGAGI. V trimming: 5 bases; J trimming: 4 bases; junction bases outside the gene matches: 4. The CDR3 sequence is 13 residues long. The CDR3 DNA follows: TGTGCCAGCAGTGGCGGGAGTGGAGAGACCCAGTACTTC. This codes for CASSGGSGETQYF.